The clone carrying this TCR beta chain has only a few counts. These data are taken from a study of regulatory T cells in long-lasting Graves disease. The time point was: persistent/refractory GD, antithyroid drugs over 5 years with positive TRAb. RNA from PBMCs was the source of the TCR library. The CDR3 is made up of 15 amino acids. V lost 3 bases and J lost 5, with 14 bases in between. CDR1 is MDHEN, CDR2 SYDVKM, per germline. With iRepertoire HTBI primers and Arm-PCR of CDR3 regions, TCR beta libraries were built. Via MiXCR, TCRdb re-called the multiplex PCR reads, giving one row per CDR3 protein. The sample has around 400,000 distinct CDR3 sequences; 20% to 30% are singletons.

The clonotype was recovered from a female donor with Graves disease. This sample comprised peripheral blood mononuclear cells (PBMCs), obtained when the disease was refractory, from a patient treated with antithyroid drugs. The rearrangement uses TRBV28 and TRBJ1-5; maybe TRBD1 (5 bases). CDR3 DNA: TGTGCCAGCAGTTTCGGGCAGGGTGTGTATCAGCCCCAGCATTTT. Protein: CASSFGQGVYQPQHF.